This T cell receptor beta chain emerged from a study of vaccination and CD4 T cells after COVID-19. Study overall: Convalescent cases consisted of six males and four females, of whom two were Hispanic. Study-wide results and caveats: Looking at convalescent patients, a median about 90% of reactive clones were present only post-vaccination. From around 20 to 38, the median of SARS-CoV-2-reactive clonotypes rose without reaching significance.

V shed 10 bases and J 4 bases; nucleotides not matched to a gene: 10. Germline assignment: CDR1 ENHRY and CDR2 SYGVKD. CDR3 size: 14 residues. Cultured CD4+ T cell DNA underwent sequencing with the Oncomine TCR Beta short-read assay. TCRdb passed the PCR reads through MiXCR, listing each CDR3 protein once. The table records about 7,000 distinct CDR3 sequences, 55% to 75% of them present only once. By share, this clonotype ranks as medium-sized. Its target is unknown. The treatment here: approximately nine-day PBMC culture with coronavirus spike peptide pools or control peptides (ViraFEST assay). The chain employs TRBV10-3 and TRBJ1-5; 7 bases map to TRBD1. The sequenced material came from CD4+ T cells from blood, cultured in vitro. The receptor was derived from a human donor who had recovered from COVID-19. The CDR3 protein is CATSRQGINQPQHF. The DNA for the CDR3 is TGTGCCACCAGCAGACAGGGTATAAATCAGCCCCAGCATTTT.